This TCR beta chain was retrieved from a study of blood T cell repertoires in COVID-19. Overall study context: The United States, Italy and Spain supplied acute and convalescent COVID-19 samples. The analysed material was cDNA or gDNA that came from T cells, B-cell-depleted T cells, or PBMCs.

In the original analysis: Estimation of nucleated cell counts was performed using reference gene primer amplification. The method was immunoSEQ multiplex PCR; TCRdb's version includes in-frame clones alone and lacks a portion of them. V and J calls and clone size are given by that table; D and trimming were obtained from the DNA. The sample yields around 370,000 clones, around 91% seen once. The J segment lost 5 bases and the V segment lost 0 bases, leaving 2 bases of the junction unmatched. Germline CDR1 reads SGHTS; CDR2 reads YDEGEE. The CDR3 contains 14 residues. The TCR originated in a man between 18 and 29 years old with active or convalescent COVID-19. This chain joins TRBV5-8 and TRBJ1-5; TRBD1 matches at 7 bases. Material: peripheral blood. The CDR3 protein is CASSLEGGYQPQHF. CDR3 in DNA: TGTGCCAGCAGCTTGGAAGGGGGCTATCAGCCCCAGCATTTT.